The present T cell receptor (beta chain) was sequenced within a study of spatial heterogeneity in lung cancer (dated by TCRdb to the late 2010s). In terms of the full investigation: Beta-chain transcripts were consistently detected in greater numbers than alpha-chain transcripts, which likely reflected higher beta-chain transcript abundance. A strong correlation was found between TCR transcript counts in tumor regions and a T cell transcriptional module score from matched bulk RNA-seq. In the raw uncorrected reads, each unique combination of TCR and UMI appeared more than ten times on average. The study quantitatively compared TCR alpha and beta repertoires across multiple tumor regions, matched nontumor lung and blood in non-small cell lung cancer. At surgery, 200 to 250 tumor regions, 64 matched nontumor lung samples and 50 to 60 PBMC samples were TCR-sequenced for both alpha and beta chains. Nonsynonymous mutation counts, determined by whole-exome sequencing of tumor tissue, were related to features of the TCR repertoire.

The time point label corresponds to: sample taken at primary tumor resection. The donors were about 71 patients from the lung TRACERx cohort who had early-stage, untreated non-small cell lung cancer. Whole RNA extracted from tumor and nontumor lung tissue, or from cryopreserved PBMC samples, was used for TCR sequencing without cell sorting. Only patients for whom sufficient RNA was available from at least two tumor regions were selected for TCR sequencing. Tumor and adjacent nontumor lung specimens were reviewed by a lung pathologist before selection. From cysteine to phenylalanine, the CDR3 is 13 amino acids long. This entry keeps only the CDR3 DNA: 39 bases, framed from base 1. V sheds 4 bases and J sheds 0 bases, leaving 6 bases between their ends. What the authors observed across the whole study: The tumor nonsynonymous mutation count correlated with the number of expanded alpha and beta TCRs within the tumor. TCR-seq coverage of tumor T cells was estimated at only 5.5% to 8.5% for alpha chains and less than 15% for beta chains. Additional single-cell paired TCR alpha and beta sequencing was considered necessary to confirm, at a functional level, the hypothesis that regional TCRs recognize regional mutations. The count of ubiquitous expanded TCRs correlated with the count of ubiquitous nonsynonymous mutations, and the count of regional expanded TCRs correlated with the count of regional nonsynonymous mutations.

This clonotype is described as medium-sized (0.01 to 0.1%). There is no known antigen for this receptor. No base qualities exist here, and no much larger clone lies one base off it. As an off-target read in a library built for alpha chains, this beta chain has a frequency of little significance. The library was made by 5' RACE. The sequencing machine was a NextSeq 500. The TCR library protocol attached a unique molecular identifier to each TCR cDNA molecule to allow correction of PCR and sequencing errors. The paper's data handling went like this. TCR identification, UMI-based error correction and CDR3 extraction were all carried out with Decombinator tools. Expanded TCRs were defined as those above a frequency of 2 per 1,000, corresponding to the top 1% of the tumor frequency distribution. Expanded tumor TCRs statistically deemed absent (corrected P<0.05) from at least one tumor region were classed as regional, and all other expanded tumor TCRs were classed as ubiquitous. Renyi diversity was calculated using the R vegan package after each repertoire was subsampled 100 times to 5,000 TCRs. CDR3 similarity networks were built from amino acid triplet string-kernel similarity, with CDR3s being connected when pairwise similarity was above 0.82. TCRdb passed the public sequencing reads through fastp at Q25 and MiXCR, retaining productive beta sequences. One record per CDR3 amino acid sequence lists the most common genes and DNA. The authors' filters were not applied to this entry. Across this sample there are roughly 8,400 distinct CDR3 sequences, with around 13% seen only once. The biggest ten clones account for approximately 10% of the sample.

In this chain, TRBV23-1 is recombined with TRBJ1-1; the D gene lacks a confident call. TRBV23-1 has ORF status, its function being uncertain. This specimen consisted of lung tumor tissue, obtained at surgery. This sequence was found in a male donor with early-stage non-small cell lung cancer. The CDR3: CASSLGVNTEAFF. The nucleotide sequence is TGCGCCAGCAGTCTTGGGGTGAACACTGAAGCTTTCTTT.